These 30 T cell receptor beta chains came from one sample sequenced in a study of Ad26.COV2.S vaccination and SARS-CoV-2 variants. The protocol was immunoSEQ multiplex PCR, while the TCRdb copy is restricted to in-frame clones and leaves out a portion. This repertoire shows hundreds of thousands of clones, around 87% found once; its top ten account for approximately 3.3%. Treatment noted: about 20 received Ad26.COV2.S at low or high dose, single or two shots; about 5 received placebo; per-sample allocation not given. All samples were drawn on day 63, counting from the first vaccine or placebo injection. The starting material was peripheral blood, obtained in a trial of Ad26.COV2.S vaccine versus placebo. Receptors were obtained from a person between 18 and 65 years old who received the Ad26.COV2.S COVID-19 vaccine or a placebo.

V usage is TRBV7-9 and J usage is TRBJ2-1; D is unresolved. Germline V CDR1 and CDR2: SEHNR, FQNEAQ (reference sequence). The CDR3 contains 13 residues. V lost 5 bases, J lost 5 bases, and 10 bases lay in between. The CDR3 here is CASSRTRDNEQFF. The CDR3 nucleotides are TGTGCCAGCAGCCGGACCAGAGACAATGAGCAGTTCTTC.

The V call is TRBV4-2, the J call TRBJ2-4; D call uncertain. This CDR3 region has 13 residues. V was cut by 1 base and J by 6 bases, with 7 bases left in between. In germline, CDR1 is LGHNA, CDR2 YNFKEQ. In nucleotides, the CDR3 is TGTGCCAGCAGCCAAGTAGACTCAAACATTCAGTACTTC. It yields the protein CASSQVDSNIQYF.

The rearrangement links TRBV14 to TRBJ2-1; 12 bases map to TRBD2. The V and J ends lost 6 bases and 6 bases, in that order; junction bases with no gene match: 6. The CDR3 contains 15 residues. Germline CDR1 SGHDN, CDR2 FVKESK. CDR3 DNA sequence: TGTGCCAGCAGTCCTAGCGGGAGGGCCCTCAATGAGCAGTTCTTC. Protein: CASSPSGRALNEQFF. Full variable domain (outside the CDR3, taken from reference TRBV14 and TRBJ2-1): EAGVTQFPSHSVIEKGQTVTLRCDPISGHDNLYWYRRVMGKEIKFLLHFVKESKQDESGMPNNRFLAERTGGTYSTLKVQPAELEDSGVYFCASSPSGRALNEQFFGPGTRLTVL.

The sample holds one count of this clone. J is TRBJ1-4 and V is TRBV3-1 (or the pseudogene TRBV3-2); D remains unclear. Deletions cut 2 bases from V and 8 bases from J, with 3 bases between. This CDR3 region has 11 residues. The germline CDR1 and CDR2 sequences are LGHDT and YNNKEL (reference sequence). The CDR3 bases are TGTGCCAGCAGCCAAAGCGAAAAACTGTTTTTT. Residues: CASSQSEKLFF.

The CDR3 nucleotides are TGTGCCAGCAGCCTATCAGGGGGAACGGGAGGAAACACCATATATTTT. This sequence encodes CASSLSGGTGGNTIYF. The chain uses TRBV7-2 and TRBJ1-3; 7 bases fit TRBD1. The junction had 11 bases not matched to a gene; V was cut back by 5 bases and J by 4 bases. This CDR3 is 16 amino acids long. Germline V gives CDR1 SGHTA, CDR2 FQGNSA.

This clone has a handful of counts. The rearrangement joins TRBV6-4 to TRBJ2-1, with 10 positions matching TRBD2. In germline, CDR1 is MRHNA, CDR2 SNTAGT. V was pared by 3 bases and J by 3 bases, with 2 bases of the junction left unmatched. CDR3 length equals 15 residues. The CDR3 DNA sequence: TGTGCCAGCAGTGAGAGCGGGGGGGACTACAATGAGCAGTTCTTC. It encodes CASSESGGDYNEQFF.

The chain combines TRBV10-3 with TRBJ2-7, with 7 positions matching TRBD1. J was trimmed by 2 bases and V by 0 bases; bases with no gene match: 4. The CDR3 covers 15 residues. The V gene's germline CDR1 is ENHRY and CDR2 SYGVKD. The CDR3 region has the DNA TGTGCCATCAGTGAGTCGATCCAGGGGGCCTACGAGCAGTACTTC. As protein: CAISESIQGAYEQYF.

In this sample, this clone turned up once. The chain couples TRBV5-4 to TRBJ2-1; no firm D call. Between the trimmed V and J ends, which lost 0 bases and 7 bases, there was a span of 8 bases. CDR3 length: 13 amino acids. Germline V gene data show CDR1 as SGHNT and CDR2 as YYREEE (reference sequence). The DNA of the CDR3 is TGTGCCAGCAGCTTGGCCATCAGGAATGAGCAGTTCTTC. Amino acids: CASSLAIRNEQFF.

CDR3 region: CASSQDRRGRSGTDTQYF. CDR3 coding DNA: TGTGCCAGCAGCCAAGATAGGCGGGGGAGGTCCGGCACAGATACGCAGTATTTT. The chain joins TRBV4-2 to TRBJ2-3, with TRBD2 matching 7 bases. The length of the CDR3 is 18 residues. Germline V lookup: CDR1 LGHNA, CDR2 YNFKEQ. J was trimmed by 1 base and V by 0 bases; bases with no gene match: 10.

V and J are TRBV10-3 and TRBJ2-5; D is unresolved. Germline CDR1 is ENHRY and CDR2 is SYGVKD. There are 11 residues in the CDR3. V was pared by 8 bases and J by 5 bases, with 9 bases between. CDR3 nucleotides: TGTGCCATCGCAAGTGAGGAGACCCAGTACTTC. Its translation: CAIASEETQYF.

The rearrangement joins TRBV6-6 to TRBJ1-1; no clear D gene. The CDR3 has 15 residues. CDR1 and CDR2 from the germline V gene are MNHNY and SVGAGI (reference sequence). Trimming removed 5 bases at V and 1 base at J, with 14 bases between. The CDR3 DNA follows: TGTGCCAGCAGTCAATCTATGACGGGGAACACTGAAGCTTTCTTT. Amino acids: CASSQSMTGNTEAFF.

The genes are TRBV4-3 and TRBJ2-3; D call uncertain. Germline values: CDR1 LGHNA, CDR2 YSLEER. Trimming cost V 0 bases and J 4 bases, with 11 bases left between them. This CDR3 is 15 amino acids long. CDR3 region: CASSQDRLGADTQYF. CDR3 DNA sequence: TGCGCCAGCAGCCAAGATCGTCTTGGGGCAGATACGCAGTATTTT.

This chain uses TRBV6-5 with TRBJ1-2; unclear D gene. V dropped 6 bases and J dropped 3 bases, with 11 bases sitting between them. Germline CDR1 is MNHEY and CDR2 is SVGAGI. This CDR3 contains 13 residues. The CDR3 sequence is CASRLDGDYGYTF. As DNA, the CDR3 is TGTGCCAGCAGGCTGGACGGGGACTATGGCTACACCTTC.

The CDR3 DNA reads TGTGCCAGCAGCTTCGGACAGGGGGACACTGAAGCTTTCTTT. Translating gives CASSFGQGDTEAFF. The J gene is TRBJ1-1, the V gene TRBV7-9; 10 nucleotides match TRBD1. The germline gives CDR1 SEHNR, CDR2 FQNEAQ (reference sequence). This CDR3 contains 14 residues. The J segment lost 3 bases and the V segment lost 3 bases, leaving 1 base of the junction unmatched.

The J gene is TRBJ2-1, the V gene TRBV18; TRBD2 agrees at 11 bases. The V gene end was trimmed by 6 bases and the J gene end by 5 bases; junction bases not matched to a gene: 9. The germline CDR1 and CDR2 sequences are KGHSH and LQKENI. This CDR3 has 16 residues. The CDR3 region is CASSSAGTSGNNEQFF. The CDR3 coding sequence is TGTGCCAGCTCGTCAGCCGGGACTAGCGGAAACAATGAGCAGTTCTTC.

This sequence joins TRBV7-9 and TRBJ1-1, with 7 bases lining up with TRBD1. CDR1 is SEHNR and CDR2 is FQNEAQ in the germline V gene (reference sequence). The CDR3 has 15 amino acids. The V segment lost 1 base and the J segment 4 bases; nucleotides outside the gene matches: 6. In DNA, the CDR3 is TGTGCCAGCAGCTTAGAGGGGGCCGGTGGCACTGAAGCTTTCTTT. It is translated as CASSLEGAGGTEAFF.

J is TRBJ2-7 and V is TRBV7-2; the D gene is possibly TRBD2 (5 bases). V was trimmed by 4 bases and J by 5 bases, leaving 12 bases between them. Germline CDR1 and CDR2: SGHTA and FQGNSA. The CDR3 consists of 13 residues. The CDR3 nucleotides read TGTGCCAGCAGCTCGGGGAGCGTGAACGAGCAGTACTTC. Its protein is CASSSGSVNEQYF.

The DNA of the CDR3 is TGTGCCAGCAGAAAAAGGCTAGCGGGGTTCTACGAGCAGTACTTC. Its protein is CASRKRLAGFYEQYF. This sequence joins TRBV6-5 and TRBJ2-7; 9 bases are a match to TRBD2. Germline CDR1 is MNHEY and CDR2 is SVGAGI. Losses at the gene ends were 6 bases for V and 3 bases for J; bases not matched to a gene: 9. The CDR3 has 15 residues.

The V call is TRBV6-5, the J call TRBJ1-2; D not certain. V was pared by 2 bases and J by 1 base, with 8 bases between. In germline, CDR1 is MNHEY, CDR2 SVGAGI. There are 14 residues in the CDR3. The DNA for the CDR3 is TGTGCCAGCAGTTACAGGGCGGATAACTATGGCTACACCTTC. Protein sequence: CASSYRADNYGYTF.

The chain is built from TRBV11-3 and TRBJ2-3; 7 bases match TRBD2. This CDR3 has 15 amino acids. With 5 bases clipped from V and 3 bases from J, the junction kept 8 bases outside the gene matches. Germline CDR1 reads SGHNT; CDR2 reads YENEEA. Here the CDR3 reads CASSRGDQQTDTQYF. The DNA of the CDR3 is TGTGCCAGCAGCCGGGGGGACCAGCAAACAGATACGCAGTATTTT.

V usage is TRBV7-6 and J usage is TRBJ2-1, with 11 nucleotides matching TRBD2. V shed 2 bases, J shed 5 bases, and the junction held 8 bases outside the gene matches. The CDR3 spans 17 residues. CDR1 and CDR2 (germline): SGHVS, FNYEAQ. The CDR3 region has the DNA TGTGCCAGCAGCTTACCTAGCGGGGGGATCTACGACAATGAGCAGTTCTTC. It yields the protein CASSLPSGGIYDNEQFF.

The V call is TRBV12-3 or TRBV12-4, the J call TRBJ1-1; D is unresolved. The V and J ends lost 3 bases and 5 bases respectively, with 4 bases between them. This CDR3 comprises 11 residues. In DNA, the CDR3 is TGTGCCAGCAGTTTGGAAACTGAAGCTTTCTTT. It yields the protein CASSLETEAFF.

The chain joins TRBV5-4 to TRBJ1-1; 8 nucleotides agree with TRBD1. The CDR3 sequence is 15 residues long. J gave up 1 base and V 4 bases, and 6 bases lay outside the gene matches. CDR1 and CDR2 (germline): SGHNT, YYREEE (reference sequence). CDR3: CASSRKGTGNTEAFF. The CDR3 coding sequence is TGTGCCAGCAGCCGGAAGGGGACAGGGAACACTGAAGCTTTCTTT.

The chain joins TRBV5-6 to TRBJ2-7; 10 bases align to TRBD2. The germline CDR1 and CDR2 sequences are SGHDT and YYEEEE. This CDR3 region has 17 residues. Trimming cost V 3 bases and J 5 bases; bases outside gene matches: 14. The chain's CDR3 is CASSWRAGGPFFHEQYF. For the CDR3, the DNA is TGTGCCAGCAGCTGGCGAGCGGGAGGGCCTTTCTTCCACGAGCAGTACTTC.

The chain carries TRBV6-5 and TRBJ2-3; D unclear. The CDR3 contains 13 residues. V was shortened by 6 bases and J by 0 bases, with 7 bases between the two germline ends. Germline-derived CDR1 and CDR2 are MNHEY and SVGAGI. In DNA form, the CDR3 reads TGTGCCAGCAGAGCCCCTAGCACAGATACGCAGTATTTT. Translated, it gives CASRAPSTDTQYF.

The V and J genes are TRBV4-3 and TRBJ2-2; D possibly corresponds to TRBD1 (5 bases). The germline V gene has CDR1 LGHNA and CDR2 YSLEER. V was trimmed by 1 base and J by 0 bases, leaving 18 bases between them. This CDR3 contains 19 residues. Here the CDR3 reads CASSQVLARVFANTGELFF. The CDR3 DNA follows: TGCGCCAGCAGCCAAGTGTTAGCCAGGGTCTTCGCGAACACCGGGGAGCTGTTTTTT.

V and J are TRBV9 and TRBJ1-2, with D perhaps matching TRBD1 (6 bases). Trimming left V 0 bases short and J 5 bases short, with 11 bases between. The CDR3 is 14 amino acids. Germline V gives CDR1 SGDLS, CDR2 YYNGEE. The DNA for the CDR3 is TGTGCCAGCAGCGTAGAGGACAGCAGATATGGCTACACCTTC. Amino acid sequence: CASSVEDSRYGYTF.

The rearrangement uses TRBV7-9 and TRBJ2-7; 7 nucleotides align to TRBD1. The CDR3 runs 15 residues. Germline-derived CDR1 and CDR2 are SEHNR and FQNEAQ (reference sequence). With 5 bases clipped from V and 4 bases from J, the junction kept 11 bases outside the gene matches. The CDR3 loop is CASSNRDSKPYEQYF. The CDR3 nucleotides read TGTGCCAGCAGCAACCGGGACAGTAAACCTTACGAGCAGTACTTC.

The chain uses TRBV7-9 and TRBJ2-1; D is possibly TRBD1 (6 bases). Looked up from germline, CDR1 is SEHNR and CDR2 is FQNEAQ (reference sequence). The CDR3 extends over 15 amino acids. Trimming took 1 base from V and 2 from J, leaving 9 bases between them. CDR3 nucleotide sequence: TGTGCCAGCAGCTTAGTGGCAGGGGCCTACAATGAGCAGTTCTTC. It codes for CASSLVAGAYNEQFF.

V usage is TRBV5-4 and J usage is TRBJ2-3; TRBD2 matches 13 bases. Germline V gene sequence: CDR1 SGHNT, CDR2 YYREEE (reference sequence). There are 19 residues in the CDR3. Trimming cost V 0 bases and J 7 bases; bases outside gene matches: 14. The CDR3 spells CASSLDGHPGLAGINTQYF. Here the CDR3 DNA reads TGTGCCAGCAGCTTGGACGGACATCCGGGACTAGCGGGAATCAATACGCAGTATTTT.